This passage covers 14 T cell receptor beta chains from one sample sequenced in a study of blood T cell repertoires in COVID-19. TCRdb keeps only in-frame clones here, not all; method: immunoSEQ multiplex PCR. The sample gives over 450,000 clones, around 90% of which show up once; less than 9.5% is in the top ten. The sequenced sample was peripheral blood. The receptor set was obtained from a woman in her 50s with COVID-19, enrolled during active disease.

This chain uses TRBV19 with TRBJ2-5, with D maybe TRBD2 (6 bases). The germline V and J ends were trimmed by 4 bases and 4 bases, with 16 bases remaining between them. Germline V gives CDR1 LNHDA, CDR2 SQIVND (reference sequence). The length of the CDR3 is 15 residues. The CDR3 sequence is CASSTRIAATETQYF. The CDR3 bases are TGTGCCAGTAGTACGCGAATAGCGGCTACAGAGACCCAGTACTTC.

The CDR3 sequence is CASSFIDSAYEQYF. The CDR3 nucleotides are TGTGCCAGCAGCTTCATCGACAGCGCCTACGAGCAGTACTTC. The chain has TRBV13 and TRBJ2-7; tentative D call: TRBD1 (5 bases). The CDR3 length is 14 residues. V dropped 3 bases and J dropped 2 bases, with 11 bases sitting between them. Germline CDR1 reads PRHDT; CDR2 reads FYEKMQ (reference sequence).

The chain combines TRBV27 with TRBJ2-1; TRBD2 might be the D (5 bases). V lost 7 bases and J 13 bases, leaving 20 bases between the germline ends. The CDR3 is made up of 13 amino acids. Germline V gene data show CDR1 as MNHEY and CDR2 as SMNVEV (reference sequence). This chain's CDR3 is CASKFLDSYTQFF. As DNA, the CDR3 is TGTGCCAGCAAATTCCTGGACTCGTATACACAGTTCTTC.

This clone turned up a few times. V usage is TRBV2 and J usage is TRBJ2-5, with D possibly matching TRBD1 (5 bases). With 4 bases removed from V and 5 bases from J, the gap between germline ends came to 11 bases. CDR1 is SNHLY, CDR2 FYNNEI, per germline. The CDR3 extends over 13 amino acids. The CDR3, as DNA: TGTGCCAGCAGTGGAGACAGTATCGAGACCCAGTACTTC. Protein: CASSGDSIETQYF.

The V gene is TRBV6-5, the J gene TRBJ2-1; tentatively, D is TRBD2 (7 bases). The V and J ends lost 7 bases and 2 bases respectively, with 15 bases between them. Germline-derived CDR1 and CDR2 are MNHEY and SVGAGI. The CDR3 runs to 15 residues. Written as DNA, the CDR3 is TGTGCCAGCATGAGTGGGCGGGGGCCCTACAATGAGCAGTTCTTC. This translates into CASMSGRGPYNEQFF.

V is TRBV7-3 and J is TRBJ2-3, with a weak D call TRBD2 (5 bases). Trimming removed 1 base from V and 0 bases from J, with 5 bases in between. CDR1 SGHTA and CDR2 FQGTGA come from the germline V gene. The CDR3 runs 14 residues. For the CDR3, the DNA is TGTGCCAGCAGCTTAAGGACTAGCACAGATACGCAGTATTTT. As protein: CASSLRTSTDTQYF.

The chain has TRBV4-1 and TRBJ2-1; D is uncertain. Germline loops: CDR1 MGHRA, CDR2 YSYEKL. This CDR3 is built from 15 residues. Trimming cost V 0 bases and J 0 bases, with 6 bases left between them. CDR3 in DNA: TGCGCCAGCAGCCAAGAATCTAACTCCTACAATGAGCAGTTCTTC. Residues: CASSQESNSYNEQFF.

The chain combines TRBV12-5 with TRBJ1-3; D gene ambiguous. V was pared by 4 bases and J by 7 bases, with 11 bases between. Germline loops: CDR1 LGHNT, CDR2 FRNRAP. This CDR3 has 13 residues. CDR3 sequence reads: CASGSLRGNTIYF. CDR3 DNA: TGTGCTAGTGGTTCCCTCCGCGGGAACACCATATATTTT.

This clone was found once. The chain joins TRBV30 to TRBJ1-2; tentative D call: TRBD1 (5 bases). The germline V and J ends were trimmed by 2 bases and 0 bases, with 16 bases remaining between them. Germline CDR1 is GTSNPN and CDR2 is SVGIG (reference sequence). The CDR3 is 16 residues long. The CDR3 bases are TGTGCCTGGAGTCTCCCCGGGACTGAAGCTAACTATGGCTACACCTTC. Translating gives CAWSLPGTEANYGYTF.

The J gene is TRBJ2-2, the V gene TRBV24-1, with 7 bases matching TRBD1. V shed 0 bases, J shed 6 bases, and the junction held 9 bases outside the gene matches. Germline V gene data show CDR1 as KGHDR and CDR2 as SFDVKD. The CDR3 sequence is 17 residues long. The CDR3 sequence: CATSDLLPGQAAGELFF. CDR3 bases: TGTGCCACCAGTGATTTGCTGCCCGGACAGGCGGCCGGGGAGCTGTTTTTT.

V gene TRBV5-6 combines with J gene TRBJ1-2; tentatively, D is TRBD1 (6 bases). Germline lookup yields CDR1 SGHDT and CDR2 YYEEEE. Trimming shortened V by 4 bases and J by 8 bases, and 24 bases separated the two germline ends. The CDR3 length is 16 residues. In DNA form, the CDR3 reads TGTGCCAGCAGCCGTGCTGCGACCGGGACATGGCGCGGCTACACCTTC. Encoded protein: CASSRAATGTWRGYTF.

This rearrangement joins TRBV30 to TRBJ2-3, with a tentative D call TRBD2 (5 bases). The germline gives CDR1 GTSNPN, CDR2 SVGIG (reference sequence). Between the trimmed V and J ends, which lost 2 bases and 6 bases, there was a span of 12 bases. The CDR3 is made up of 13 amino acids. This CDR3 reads CAWSRGLEDTQYF. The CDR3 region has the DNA TGTGCCTGGAGTCGCGGGCTAGAGGATACGCAGTATTTT.

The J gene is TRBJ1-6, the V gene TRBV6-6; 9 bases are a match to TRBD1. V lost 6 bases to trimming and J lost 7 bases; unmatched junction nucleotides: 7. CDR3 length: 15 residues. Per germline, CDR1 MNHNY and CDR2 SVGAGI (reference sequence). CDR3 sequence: CASRSPGQGNSPLHF. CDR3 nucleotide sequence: TGTGCCAGCAGAAGCCCGGGACAGGGAAATTCACCCCTCCACTTT.

Here the CDR3 reads CASSQPRVPSVIEGEKLFF. Written as DNA, the CDR3 is TGTGCCAGCAGCCAACCCCGAGTTCCGAGTGTCATCGAGGGTGAAAAACTGTTTTTT. The genes are TRBV7-2 and TRBJ1-4; D gene uncertain. CDR1 SGHTA and CDR2 FQGNSA come from the germline V gene. V was shortened by 5 bases and J by 7 bases, with 29 bases between the two germline ends. The CDR3 contains 19 residues.